A single sample is the source of the 12 T cell receptor beta chains below, sequenced in a study of blood T cells in healthy people across ages. The use of a sample-barcoded 5' primer and a J-beta primer mix characterized a second PCR of about 7 to 12 cycles. TCRdb re-analysed the 5' RACE reads in MiXCR, keeping a single row per CDR3 protein. The sample includes about 760,000 distinct CDR3 sequences, just under 25% of them seen just once. The same sample was also studied in work on T cells of mothers and their children.

The material sequenced was blood. These receptors were obtained from a boy aged 10-17 years in good health.

The genes are TRBV9 and TRBJ2-4; D remains unclear. The CDR3 consists of 14 residues. The germline V gene encodes CDR1 SGDLS and CDR2 YYNGEE. V gave up 0 bases and J gave up 7 bases, with 11 bases separating them. DNA for the CDR3: TGTGCCAGCAGCGTAGGGGCAGAGATGAACATTCAGTACTTC. The encoded protein is CASSVGAEMNIQYF.

The gene calls are TRBV11-3 and TRBJ1-2; D unresolved. The CDR3 contains 13 residues. V was pared by 4 bases and J by 5 bases, with 11 bases between. Germline V lookup: CDR1 SGHNT, CDR2 YENEEA. Written as DNA, the CDR3 is TGTGCCAGCAGCTCCTATGCCGAATATGGCTACACCTTC. It is translated as CASSSYAEYGYTF. Complete variable domain (other parts from reference TRBV11-3 and TRBJ1-2): EAGVVQSPRYKIIEKKQPVAFWCNPISGHNTLYWYLQNLGQGPELLIRYENEEAVDDSQLPKDRFSAERLKGVDSTLKIQPAELGDSAVYLCASSSYAEYGYTFGSGTRLTVV.

The rearrangement links TRBV29-1 to TRBJ2-7; perhaps TRBD2 as D (6 bases). CDR3 length: 11 amino acids. Germline loops: CDR1 SQVTM, CDR2 ANQGSEA. V lost 4 bases to trimming and J lost 6 bases, with 10 bases between them. Here the CDR3 DNA reads TGCAGCGTTGTCGGGGGAACCGAGCAGTACTTC. It specifies CSVVGGTEQYF.

The chain combines TRBV29-1 with TRBJ2-2, with D unresolved. This CDR3 has 13 residues. The germline gives CDR1 SQVTM, CDR2 ANQGSEA. With 5 bases removed from V and 3 bases from J, the gap between germline ends came to 10 bases. CDR3 sequence (DNA): TGCAGCGTTAAGGGTGGGGACACCGGGGAGCTGTTTTTT. Amino acids: CSVKGGDTGELFF.

This clonotype was counted only a few times. This chain links TRBV11-2 with TRBJ2-1; D may be TRBD2 (6 bases). V gave up 4 bases and J gave up 8 bases, with 21 bases separating them. Germline V CDR1 and CDR2: SGHAT, FQNNGV. There are 16 residues in the CDR3. In nucleotides, the CDR3 is TGTGCCAGCAGCTCAGTCCGGGACTGGGGCGCCTATGAGCAGTTCTTC. Residues: CASSSVRDWGAYEQFF.

The chain has TRBV9 and TRBJ2-5; TRBD1 agrees at 7 bases. The CDR3 loop spans 15 amino acids. Germline V gene data show CDR1 as SGDLS and CDR2 as YYNGEE. The V and J ends lost 3 bases and 2 bases, in that order; junction bases with no gene match: 7. The CDR3 DNA is TGTGCCAGCAGCGAGGGGGCAGGGAGACAAGAGACCCAGTACTTC. Protein sequence: CASSEGAGRQETQYF.

V and J are TRBV6-1 and TRBJ1-3, with D possibly matching TRBD1 (5 bases). In germline, CDR1 is MNHNS, CDR2 SASEGT. CDR3 length: 15 residues. V gave up 0 bases and J gave up 4 bases, with 10 bases separating them. The DNA of the CDR3 is TGTGCCAGCAGTGAAGCGCAGGGAGTCGGAAACACCATATATTTT. It codes for CASSEAQGVGNTIYF.

V is TRBV9 and J is TRBJ1-2; no clear D. This CDR3 region has 16 residues. The ends were cut back, 4 bases at V and 8 bases at J, with 24 bases in the middle. CDR1 and CDR2 (germline): SGDLS, YYNGEE. CDR3 coding DNA: TGTGCCAGCAGCTCGACCCTGGACTTGTTAACAGAGGGCTACACCTTC. This sequence encodes CASSSTLDLLTEGYTF.

A few counts support this clonotype. The rearrangement joins TRBV2 to TRBJ2-2; 13 positions match TRBD2. There are 14 residues in the CDR3. Germline loops: CDR1 SNHLY, CDR2 FYNNEI. Losses at the gene ends were 7 bases for V and 5 bases for J; bases not matched to a gene: 1. The CDR3 bases are TGTGCCAGCAAGGGACTAGCGGGAACCGGGGAGCTGTTTTTT. Residues: CASKGLAGTGELFF.

The chain carries TRBV20-1 and TRBJ1-2; tentatively, D is TRBD1 (6 bases). Germline-derived CDR1 and CDR2 are DFQATT and SNEGSKA (reference sequence). The CDR3 sequence is 11 residues long. Trimming left V 7 bases short and J 13 bases short, with 19 bases between. The CDR3: CSVGAGELSTF. DNA of the CDR3: TGCAGTGTAGGGGCAGGGGAGTTGAGCACCTTC.

This clonotype appeared a few times. This chain joins TRBV7-9 and TRBJ2-5; possible D gene TRBD2, 5 bases. Trimming cost V 1 base and J 7 bases, with 13 bases left between them. The CDR3 length is 14 residues. CDR1 is SEHNR, CDR2 FQNEAQ, per germline (reference sequence). In DNA, the CDR3 is TGTGCCAGCAGCTTAGGGGAGTCATATGGGACCCAGTACTTC. Translated, it gives CASSLGESYGTQYF.

This clonotype is a singleton in its sample. This chain joins TRBV14 and TRBJ2-7; D is unresolved. The V gene's germline CDR1 is SGHDN and CDR2 FVKESK. V lost 2 bases and J lost 3, with 11 bases in between. The CDR3 totals 14 residues. CDR3 loop: CASSQPAGNYEQYF. CDR3 DNA sequence: TGTGCCAGCAGCCAACCAGCAGGTAACTACGAGCAGTACTTC.